This T cell receptor beta chain was observed in a study of blood T cell repertoires in COVID-19. About the research overall: The samples span acute and convalescent COVID-19 from the United States, Italy and Spain.

Measured with immunoSEQ multiplex PCR; TCRdb has only the in-frame clones, and not every one. The repertoire holds approximately 150,000 clones, with approximately 92% as singletons. This CDR3 comprises 16 residues. Germline loops: CDR1 SGHTA, CDR2 FQGTGA. The junction had 3 bases not matched to a gene; V was cut back by 1 base and J by 2 bases. The TCR originated in a woman aged 55-75 years with active COVID-19. The sample was peripheral blood. The V and J genes are TRBV7-3 and TRBJ2-1; 9 nucleotides line up with TRBD2. The CDR3 DNA reads TGTGCCAGCAGCTTAAAGGCTAGCGGGACCTACAATGAGCAGTTCTTC. As protein: CASSLKASGTYNEQFF.